Below are 6 T cell receptor beta chains sequenced from a single sample in a study of blood T cell repertoires in COVID-19. Only in-frame clones appear in the TCRdb table, and some are missing; sequencing was by immunoSEQ multiplex PCR. The data contain about 250,000 clones, around 90% of them seen just once; the ten biggest clones take up 0.8% to 0.95%. Material: peripheral blood. These receptors were obtained from a man younger than 45 with COVID-19, enrolled during active disease.

The chain has TRBV19 and TRBJ1-2; TRBD1 aligns across 9 bases. Germline V CDR1 and CDR2: LNHDA, SQIVND (reference sequence). The CDR3 is 16 amino acids. Germline trimming cut 6 bases from V and 6 bases from J; bases unmatched to any gene: 14. Here the CDR3 DNA reads TGTGCCAGTAGCCCGTATGCCGGGGACAGGGTTAATGGCTACACCTTC. Protein: CASSPYAGDRVNGYTF.

This chain links TRBV7-2 with TRBJ1-2; 7 nucleotides agree with TRBD1. The junction had 7 bases not matched to a gene; V was cut back by 3 bases and J by 0 bases. There are 16 residues in the CDR3. CDR1 is SGHTA, CDR2 FQGNSA, per germline. CDR3 amino acids: CASSLAQGGTNYGYTF. The CDR3 DNA reads as TGTGCCAGCAGCTTGGCTCAGGGGGGCACTAACTATGGCTACACCTTC.

The chain carries TRBV3-1 (or the pseudogene TRBV3-2) and TRBJ1-1, with D possibly being TRBD1 (6 bases). V shed 1 base and J shed 7 bases, with 16 bases lying between them. The germline gives CDR1 LGHDT, CDR2 YNNKEL (reference sequence). The CDR3 has 15 amino acids. CDR3 region: CASSQAIQGIGEAFF. In nucleotides, the CDR3 is TGTGCCAGCAGCCAAGCCATACAGGGAATTGGTGAAGCTTTCTTT.

The chain joins TRBV6-6 to TRBJ2-7; a weak D match, TRBD2 (6 bases). The CDR3 covers 16 residues. Germline V gives CDR1 MNHNY, CDR2 SVGAGI (reference sequence). The ends were cut back, 6 bases at V and 2 bases at J, with 20 bases in the middle. The CDR3 spells CASSHYASGRTYEQYF. DNA for the CDR3: TGTGCCAGCAGCCACTACGCCTCCGGGAGAACCTACGAGCAGTACTTC.

The chain recombines TRBV30 with TRBJ1-5; 9 positions agree with TRBD1. CDR1 is GTSNPN, CDR2 SVGIG, per germline (reference sequence). This CDR3 is built from 13 residues. Unmatched junction bases numbered 6, after V lost 5 bases and J lost 7 bases. The CDR3 region is CAWATGGDQPQHF. CDR3 DNA: TGTGCCTGGGCTACAGGGGGCGACCAGCCCCAGCATTTT.

The genes are TRBV29-1 and TRBJ1-1, with D unresolved. Germline V CDR1 and CDR2: SQVTM, ANQGSEA. V was clipped by 3 bases and J by 4 bases, with 6 bases between them. The length of the CDR3 is 11 residues. CDR3 residues: CSVELSTEAFF. As DNA, the CDR3 is TGCAGCGTTGAGTTGAGCACTGAAGCTTTCTTT.